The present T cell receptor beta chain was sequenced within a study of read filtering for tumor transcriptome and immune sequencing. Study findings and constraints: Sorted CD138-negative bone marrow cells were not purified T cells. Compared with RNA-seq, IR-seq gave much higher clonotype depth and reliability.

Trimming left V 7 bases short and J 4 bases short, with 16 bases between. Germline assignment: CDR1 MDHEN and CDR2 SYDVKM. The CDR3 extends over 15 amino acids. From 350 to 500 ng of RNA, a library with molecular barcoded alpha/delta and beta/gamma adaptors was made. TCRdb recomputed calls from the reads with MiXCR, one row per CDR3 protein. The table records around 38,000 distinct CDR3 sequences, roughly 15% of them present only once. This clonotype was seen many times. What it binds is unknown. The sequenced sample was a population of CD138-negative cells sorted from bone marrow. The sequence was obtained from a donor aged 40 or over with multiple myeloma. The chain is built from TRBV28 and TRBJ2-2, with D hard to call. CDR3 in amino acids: CASKVPTLSTGELFF. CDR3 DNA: TGTGCCAGCAAGGTCCCGACCCTTTCCACCGGGGAGCTGTTTTTT.